These 7 T cell receptor beta chains were all obtained from the same sample, sequenced in a study of blood T cell repertoires in COVID-19. Only in-frame clones appear in the TCRdb table, and some are missing; sequencing was by immunoSEQ multiplex PCR. The table shows more than 150,000 clones, with around 85% occurring only once. What was sequenced was peripheral blood. Every receptor here comes from a woman in her seventies with acute or convalescent COVID-19.

This clone has a handful of counts. V is TRBV19 and J is TRBJ2-2; 8 nucleotides agree with TRBD1. The CDR3 length is 15 residues. The V gene's germline CDR1 is LNHDA and CDR2 SQIVND (reference sequence). V lost 6 bases, J lost 5 bases, and 8 bases stayed unmatched. CDR3 sequence reads: CASRWSGTGTGELFF. The CDR3 DNA reads as TGTGCCAGTAGATGGTCCGGGACAGGTACCGGGGAGCTGTTTTTT.

The chain uses TRBV10-1 and TRBJ2-3; D possibly corresponds to TRBD1 (5 bases). The V gene lost 6 bases and the J gene lost 5 bases, with 12 bases spanning the gap. Germline V CDR1 and CDR2: WNHNN, SYGVQD (reference sequence). The CDR3 is 13 amino acids. The CDR3 protein is CASRDPGRDTQYF. In DNA form, the CDR3 reads TGCGCCAGCAGAGACCCAGGGCGAGATACGCAGTATTTT.

The chain is built from TRBV18 and TRBJ2-2, with TRBD2 identical over 9 bases. Germline V gene lookup returns CDR1 KGHSH and CDR2 LQKENI. Trimming removed 3 bases from V and 4 bases from J; junction bases left unmatched: 3. The length of the CDR3 is 15 residues. CDR3 sequence: CASSPGLASTGELFF. The CDR3 DNA is TGTGCCAGCTCACCGGGACTAGCATCCACCGGGGAGCTGTTTTTT.

The chain has TRBV19 and TRBJ2-6; 7 nucleotides align to TRBD1. The CDR3 extends over 13 amino acids. The germline CDR1 and CDR2 sequences are LNHDA and SQIVND (reference sequence). V shed 7 bases, J shed 17 bases, and the junction held 14 bases outside the gene matches. CDR3 in DNA: TGTGCCAGTAACCCCGGGCTTGAGGGGGCATTGACTTTC. Amino acid sequence: CASNPGLEGALTF.

The chain couples TRBV28 to TRBJ1-3; D gene uncertain. This CDR3 contains 11 residues. Germline-derived CDR1 and CDR2 are MDHEN and SYDVKM. Deletions cut 9 bases from V and 6 bases from J, with 9 bases between. The CDR3, as DNA: TGTGCCAGTCGGGAGGAAAACACCATATATTTT. Its translation: CASREENTIYF.

This clone was counted between two and nine times. The chain employs TRBV5-6 and TRBJ1-3; 9 bases match TRBD1. Looked up from germline, CDR1 is SGHDT and CDR2 is YYEEEE. The CDR3 runs to 16 residues. V gave up 4 bases and J gave up 3 bases; unmatched junction bases: 8. In nucleotides, the CDR3 is TGTGCCAGCAGCGCCTATACAGGGGGCAATGGAAACACCATATATTTT. It is translated as CASSAYTGGNGNTIYF.

V gene TRBV11-2 combines with J gene TRBJ2-2, with TRBD1 matching over 11 bases. Germline lookup yields CDR1 SGHAT and CDR2 FQNNGV. Trimming at V came to 1 base and at J to 4 bases, leaving 2 bases not matched to a gene. CDR3 length: 16 amino acids. In DNA, the CDR3 is TGTGCCAGCAGCTTAGGAGGGACAGGGGGCACCGGGGAGCTGTTTTTT. This codes for CASSLGGTGGTGELFF.